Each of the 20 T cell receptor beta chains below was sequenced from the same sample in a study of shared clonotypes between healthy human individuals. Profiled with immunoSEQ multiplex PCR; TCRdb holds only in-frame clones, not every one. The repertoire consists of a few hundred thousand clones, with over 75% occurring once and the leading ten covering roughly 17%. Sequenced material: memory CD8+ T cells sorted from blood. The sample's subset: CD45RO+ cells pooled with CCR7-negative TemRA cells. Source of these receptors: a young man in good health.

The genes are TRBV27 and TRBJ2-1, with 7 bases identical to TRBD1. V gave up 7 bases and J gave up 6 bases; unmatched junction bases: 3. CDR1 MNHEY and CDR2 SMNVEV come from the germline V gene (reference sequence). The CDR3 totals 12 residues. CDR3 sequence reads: CASMRGPNEQFF. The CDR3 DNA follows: TGTGCCAGCATGAGGGGGCCCAATGAGCAGTTCTTC.

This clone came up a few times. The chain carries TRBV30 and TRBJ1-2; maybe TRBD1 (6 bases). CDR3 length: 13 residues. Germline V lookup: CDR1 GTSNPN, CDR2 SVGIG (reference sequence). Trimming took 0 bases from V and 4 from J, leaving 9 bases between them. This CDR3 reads CAWSVGGVYGYTF. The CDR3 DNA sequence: TGTGCCTGGAGTGTAGGGGGAGTCTATGGCTACACCTTC.

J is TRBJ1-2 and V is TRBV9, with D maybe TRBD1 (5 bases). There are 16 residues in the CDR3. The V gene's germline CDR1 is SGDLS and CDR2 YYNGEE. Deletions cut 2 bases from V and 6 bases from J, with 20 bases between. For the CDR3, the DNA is TGTGCCAGCAGCGTCGGGGCTACAGCCGCGAGGGATGGCTACACCTTC. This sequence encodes CASSVGATAARDGYTF.

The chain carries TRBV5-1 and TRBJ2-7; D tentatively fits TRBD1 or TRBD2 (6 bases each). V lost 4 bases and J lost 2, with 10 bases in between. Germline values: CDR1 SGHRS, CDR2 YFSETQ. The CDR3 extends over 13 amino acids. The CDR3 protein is CASSTRDTYEQYF. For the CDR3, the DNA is TGCGCCAGCAGCACGCGGGACACCTACGAGCAGTACTTC.

The CDR3 DNA sequence: TGTGCCAGCAGCTCAGCCGGAATGGACAGCTGGGATGAGCAGTTCTTC. Translated, it gives CASSSAGMDSWDEQFF. The V and J genes are TRBV11-2 and TRBJ2-1; possibly TRBD1 for D (6 bases). Trimming left V 4 bases short and J 8 bases short, with 21 bases between. Germline CDR1 reads SGHAT; CDR2 reads FQNNGV. The CDR3 runs 16 residues.

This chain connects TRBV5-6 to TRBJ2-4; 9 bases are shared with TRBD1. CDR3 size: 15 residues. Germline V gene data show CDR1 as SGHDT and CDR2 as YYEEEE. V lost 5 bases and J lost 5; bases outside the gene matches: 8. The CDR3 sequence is CASSFKRTGENIQYF. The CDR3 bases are TGTGCCAGCAGTTTCAAACGGACAGGGGAAAACATTCAGTACTTC.

The chain's CDR3 is CASRIHGTNYNEQFF. DNA of the CDR3: TGTGCCAGCAGGATCCACGGGACTAACTACAATGAGCAGTTCTTC. This chain joins TRBV5-4 and TRBJ2-1; 7 bases match TRBD2. The V gene end was trimmed by 5 bases and the J gene end by 3 bases; junction bases not matched to a gene: 8. The CDR3 runs 15 residues. CDR1 SGHNT and CDR2 YYREEE come from the germline V gene (reference sequence). Looking up the rest from reference TRBV5-4 and TRBJ2-1 gives the full variable domain: ETGVTQSPTHLIKTRGQQVTLRCSSQSGHNTVSWYQQALGQGPQFIFQYYREEENGRGNFPPRFSGLQFPNYSSELNVNALELDDSALYLCASRIHGTNYNEQFFGPGTRLTVL.

The CDR3 is CASSHLGMNTEAFF. CDR3 nucleotide sequence: TGCGCCAGCAGCCATCTCGGAATGAACACTGAAGCTTTCTTT. The rearrangement joins TRBV4-1 to TRBJ1-1; D not certain. This CDR3 comprises 14 residues. Trimming removed 3 bases at V and 0 bases at J, with 8 bases between. Germline loops: CDR1 MGHRA, CDR2 YSYEKL.

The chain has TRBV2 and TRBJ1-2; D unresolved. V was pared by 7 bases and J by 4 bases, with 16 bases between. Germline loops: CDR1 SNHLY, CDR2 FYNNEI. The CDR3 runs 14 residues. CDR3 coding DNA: TGTGCCAGCACCCCTTGGGATCTTACCTATGGCTACACCTTC. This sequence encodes CASTPWDLTYGYTF.

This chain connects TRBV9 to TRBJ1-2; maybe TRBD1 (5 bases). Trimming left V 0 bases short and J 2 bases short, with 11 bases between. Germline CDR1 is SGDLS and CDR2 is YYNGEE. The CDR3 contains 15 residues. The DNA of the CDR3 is TGTGCCAGCAGCGTAGGCTGGGGGGGAAACTATGGCTACACCTTC. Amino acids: CASSVGWGGNYGYTF.

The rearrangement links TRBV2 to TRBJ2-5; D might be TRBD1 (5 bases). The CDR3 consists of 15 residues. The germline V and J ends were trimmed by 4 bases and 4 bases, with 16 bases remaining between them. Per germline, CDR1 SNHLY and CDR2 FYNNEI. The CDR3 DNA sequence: TGTGCCAGCAGTGGCTGGGATCAGGGAAGAGAGACCCAGTACTTC. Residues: CASSGWDQGRETQYF.

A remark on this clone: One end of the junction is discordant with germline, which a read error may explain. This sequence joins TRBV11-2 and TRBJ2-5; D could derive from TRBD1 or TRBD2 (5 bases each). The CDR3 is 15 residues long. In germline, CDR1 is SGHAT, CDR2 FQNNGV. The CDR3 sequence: CASSPGQDSYETRYF. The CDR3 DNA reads TGTGCCAGCAGCCCGGGGCAGGATTCGTACGAGACCCGGTACTTC.

The CDR3 here is CASSFLQIAEAFF. The CDR3 bases are TGTGCCAGCAGCTTTCTCCAGATCGCTGAAGCTTTCTTT. The chain couples TRBV7-9 to TRBJ1-1; D call uncertain. The CDR3 runs 13 residues. The germline V and J ends were trimmed by 3 bases and 6 bases, with 11 bases remaining between them. Germline values: CDR1 SEHNR, CDR2 FQNEAQ (reference sequence).

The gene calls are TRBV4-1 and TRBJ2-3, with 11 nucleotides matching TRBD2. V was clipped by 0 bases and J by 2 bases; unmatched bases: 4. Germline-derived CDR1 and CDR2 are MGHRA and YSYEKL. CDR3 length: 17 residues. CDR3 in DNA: TGCGCCAGCAGCCAAGAGAGACTAGCGGGGCACACAGATACGCAGTATTTT. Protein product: CASSQERLAGHTDTQYF.

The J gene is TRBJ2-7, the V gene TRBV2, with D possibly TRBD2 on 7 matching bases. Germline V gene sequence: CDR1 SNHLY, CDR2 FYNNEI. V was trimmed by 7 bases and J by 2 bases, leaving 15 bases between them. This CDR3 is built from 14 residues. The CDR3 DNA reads TGTGCCAGCACCCCCTTCGGGGGGCCCTACGAGCAGTACTTC. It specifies CASTPFGGPYEQYF.

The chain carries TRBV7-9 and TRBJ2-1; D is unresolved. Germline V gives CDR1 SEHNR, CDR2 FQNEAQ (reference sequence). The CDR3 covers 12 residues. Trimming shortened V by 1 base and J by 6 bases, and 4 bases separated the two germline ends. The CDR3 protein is CASSLDPNEQFF. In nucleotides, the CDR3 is TGTGCCAGCAGCTTAGACCCCAATGAGCAGTTCTTC.

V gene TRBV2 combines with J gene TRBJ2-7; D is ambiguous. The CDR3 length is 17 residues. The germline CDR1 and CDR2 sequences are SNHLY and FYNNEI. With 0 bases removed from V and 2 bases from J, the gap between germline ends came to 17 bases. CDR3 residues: CASSEAPEGKEPYEQYF. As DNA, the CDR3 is TGTGCCAGCAGTGAAGCGCCGGAAGGGAAGGAACCCTACGAGCAGTACTTC.

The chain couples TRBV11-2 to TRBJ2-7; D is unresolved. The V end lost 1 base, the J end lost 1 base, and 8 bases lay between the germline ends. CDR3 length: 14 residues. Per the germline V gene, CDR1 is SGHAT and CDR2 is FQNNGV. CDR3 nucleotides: TGTGCCAGCAGCTTAGCGGAGACGTCCTACGAGCAGTACTTC. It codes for CASSLAETSYEQYF.

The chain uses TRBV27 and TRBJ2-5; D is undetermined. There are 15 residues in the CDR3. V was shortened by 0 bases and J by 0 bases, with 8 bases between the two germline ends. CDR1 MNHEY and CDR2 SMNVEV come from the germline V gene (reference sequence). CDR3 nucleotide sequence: TGTGCCAGCAGTTTATCCTCAGTAGACCAAGAGACCCAGTACTTC. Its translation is CASSLSSVDQETQYF.

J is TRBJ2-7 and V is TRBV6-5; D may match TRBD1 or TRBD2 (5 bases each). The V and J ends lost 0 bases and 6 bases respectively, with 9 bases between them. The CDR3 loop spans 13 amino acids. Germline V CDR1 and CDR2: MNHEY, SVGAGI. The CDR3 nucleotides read TGTGCCAGCAGTTACTCGAGGGGAACCGAGCAGTACTTC. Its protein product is CASSYSRGTEQYF.